This passage covers 19 T cell receptor beta chains from one sample sequenced in a study of beta chain features in type 1 diabetes. cDNA synthesis used the whole RNA isolate, giving expressed TCRB sequences. Sequencing used immunoSEQ multiplex PCR; TCRdb keeps in-frame clones, though not all of them. Of 450,000 to 600,000 clones in the sample, approximately 31% were seen once. The sequenced sample consisted of naive CD4+ T cells from blood. Receptors originate from a man aged 18 to 35 in good health.

This clone has a handful of counts. V is TRBV7-9 and J is TRBJ2-2, with 8 bases matching TRBD1. Germline values: CDR1 SEHNR, CDR2 FQNEAQ (reference sequence). The CDR3 consists of 16 residues. J gave up 4 bases and V 5 bases, and 9 bases lay outside the gene matches. Written as DNA, the CDR3 is TGTGCCAGCAGCGCGTCCGGGACAGGAACCACCGGGGAGCTGTTTTTT. Translation: CASSASGTGTTGELFF.

This clone occurred a few times. The chain carries TRBV10-3 and TRBJ2-7, with D possibly being TRBD2 (6 bases). The V end lost 3 bases, the J end lost 3 bases, and 9 bases lay between the germline ends. CDR3 size: 13 residues. Germline V gives CDR1 ENHRY, CDR2 SYGVKD. In nucleotides, the CDR3 is TGTGCCATCAGTGATTGGAGGGGCTACGAGCAGTACTTC. It encodes CAISDWRGYEQYF.

The chain is built from TRBV28 and TRBJ1-2; possibly TRBD1 for D (6 bases). V dropped 5 bases and J dropped 2 bases, with 9 bases sitting between them. The CDR3 totals 13 residues. The germline V gene has CDR1 MDHEN and CDR2 SYDVKM. CDR3 coding DNA: TGTGCCAGCAGTCGGACAGAAAACTATGGCTACACCTTC. Its translation is CASSRTENYGYTF.

As DNA, the CDR3 is TGTGCCAGCAGCCAGTCTAGCGGGAGACATGGGGAGACCCAGTACTTC. Encoded protein: CASSQSSGRHGETQYF. This rearrangement joins TRBV4-2 to TRBJ2-5; 10 bases match TRBD2. The CDR3 loop spans 16 amino acids. Trimming took 3 bases from V and 5 from J; bases not matched to a gene: 9. Germline CDR1 reads LGHNA; CDR2 reads YNFKEQ.

The chain employs TRBV30 and TRBJ1-5, with 8 nucleotides matching TRBD1. CDR3 length: 15 amino acids. Unmatched junction bases numbered 7, after V lost 2 bases and J lost 4 bases. Germline loops: CDR1 GTSNPN, CDR2 SVGIG (reference sequence). CDR3 sequence (DNA): TGTGCCTGGAGTCCGACAGGGGTGCGGAATCAGCCCCAGCATTTT. This codes for CAWSPTGVRNQPQHF.

The gene calls are TRBV15 and TRBJ2-1; TRBD2 matches 11 bases. With V trimmed by 6 bases and J by 5 bases, 3 bases remained unmatched. Germline V lookup: CDR1 LNHNV, CDR2 YYDKDF (reference sequence). CDR3 length: 14 amino acids. DNA of the CDR3: TGTGCCACCAGGCCGGGACTAGCGGACAATGAGCAGTTCTTC. Its translation: CATRPGLADNEQFF.

The genes are TRBV7-2 and TRBJ2-6, with D maybe TRBD2 (6 bases). The germline V and J ends were trimmed by 5 bases and 2 bases, with 13 bases remaining between them. Germline V gives CDR1 SGHTA, CDR2 FQGNSA. The CDR3 runs 16 residues. CDR3 sequence: CASSQVPGAGANVLTF. CDR3 coding DNA: TGTGCCAGCAGCCAGGTCCCGGGAGCTGGGGCCAACGTCCTGACTTTC.

The J gene is TRBJ2-5, the V gene TRBV10-1; D is perhaps TRBD1 (6 bases). The ends were cut back, 9 bases at V and 4 bases at J, with 15 bases in the middle. This CDR3 region has 13 residues. Germline V CDR1 and CDR2: WNHNN, SYGVQD (reference sequence). The CDR3 here is CARGLGARETQYF. CDR3 bases: TGCGCCAGAGGGCTGGGGGCCAGAGAGACCCAGTACTTC.

CDR3 loop: CASSMGLFTDTQYF. The CDR3 DNA is TGCGCCAGCAGCATGGGACTCTTCACAGATACGCAGTATTTT. The V gene is TRBV5-1, the J gene TRBJ2-3; maybe TRBD2 (6 bases). V gave up 4 bases and J gave up 2 bases, with 11 bases separating them. Germline CDR1 and CDR2: SGHRS and YFSETQ. This CDR3 has 14 residues.

This clone was counted only a few times. This chain links TRBV30 with TRBJ2-1; 8 nucleotides line up with TRBD1. Germline V gene data show CDR1 as GTSNPN and CDR2 as SVGIG (reference sequence). This CDR3 has 14 residues. Trimming cost V 8 bases and J 0 bases; bases outside gene matches: 6. The CDR3 sequence: CALRDRTSYNEQFF. The CDR3 DNA follows: TGTGCCCTCCGGGACAGGACCTCCTACAATGAGCAGTTCTTC.

This clone was recorded many times. The genes are TRBV7-2 and TRBJ1-1, with TRBD1 as a possible D gene (5 bases). Germline loops: CDR1 SGHTA, CDR2 FQGNSA. This CDR3 has 13 amino acids. Trimming stripped 2 bases from V and 1 base from J, with 5 bases between. The CDR3 loop is CASSLQGNTEAFF. CDR3 coding DNA: TGTGCCAGCAGCTTACAGGGGAACACTGAAGCTTTCTTT.

In this sample, this clone turned up a few times. J is TRBJ2-5 and V is TRBV28, with TRBD2 matching 8 bases. The length of the CDR3 is 14 residues. Looked up from germline, CDR1 is MDHEN and CDR2 is SYDVKM. After removal of 6 bases from V and 3 bases from J, the junction contained 6 bases not matched to a gene. The DNA of the CDR3 is TGTGCCAGCAGCCCTATCGGGAGGGAAGAGACCCAGTACTTC. Translation gives CASSPIGREETQYF.

CDR3: CASSESTNSGNTIYF. The CDR3 bases are TGTGCCAGCAGTGAATCCACCAACTCTGGAAACACCATATATTTT. This rearrangement joins TRBV25-1 to TRBJ1-3; D not resolved. The CDR3 loop spans 15 amino acids. Deletions cut 1 base from V and 0 bases from J, with 7 bases between. Germline CDR1 reads MGHDK; CDR2 reads SYGVNS.

The rearrangement uses TRBV19 and TRBJ1-5, with D hard to call. The CDR3 has 14 residues. V dropped 7 bases and J dropped 6 bases, with 16 bases sitting between them. Germline CDR1 and CDR2: LNHDA and SQIVND (reference sequence). For the CDR3, the DNA is TGTGCCAGTACCTACACCCTGGTGGGTCAGCCCCAGCATTTT. The encoded protein is CASTYTLVGQPQHF.

As concerns this clone: The same CDR3 arises from other DNA sequences in this sample as well. The chain links TRBV9 to TRBJ2-7; D possibly corresponds to TRBD1 (5 bases). V shed 0 bases and J shed 2 bases, with 9 bases lying between them. CDR3 length: 14 amino acids. CDR1 is SGDLS and CDR2 is YYNGEE in the germline V gene. CDR3: CASSVGGRAYEQYF. The CDR3 DNA reads as TGTGCCAGCAGCGTAGGTGGCAGGGCCTACGAGCAGTACTTC.

The chain is built from TRBV29-1 and TRBJ2-7; 7 bases are shared with TRBD2. CDR1 and CDR2 from the germline V gene are SQVTM and ANQGSEA. V lost 4 bases to trimming and J lost 0 bases; unmatched junction nucleotides: 0. The CDR3 is made up of 12 amino acids. The CDR3 reads CSVGDYSYEQYF. DNA of the CDR3: TGCAGCGTTGGGGACTACTCCTACGAGCAGTACTTC.

The sample holds a few counts of this clone. The V and J genes are TRBV29-1 and TRBJ2-1; D might be TRBD1 (5 bases). The CDR3 length is 15 residues. Per germline, CDR1 SQVTM and CDR2 ANQGSEA. Between the trimmed V and J ends, which lost 7 bases and 6 bases, there was a span of 22 bases. CDR3 DNA: TGCAGCGCCCGTCCCGGGCAGGGTGTCCCCAATGAGCAGTTCTTC. This codes for CSARPGQGVPNEQFF.

This chain joins TRBV9 and TRBJ2-5, with 8 bases identical to TRBD1. The germline V gene has CDR1 SGDLS and CDR2 YYNGEE. The V segment lost 3 bases and the J segment 1 base; nucleotides outside the gene matches: 14. The CDR3 covers 18 residues. CDR3 sequence (DNA): TGTGCCAGCAGCGAAGGGAGGAGGACAGGGATAATCCAAGAGACCCAGTACTTC. Its protein product is CASSEGRRTGIIQETQYF.

On this clone: At one of its ends the junction is not consistent with the germline gene, which may arise from a read error. The chain is built from TRBV15 and TRBJ2-7; 7 bases map to TRBD1. In germline, CDR1 is LNHNV, CDR2 YYDKDF (reference sequence). The CDR3 has 14 residues. In nucleotides, the CDR3 is TGTGCCACCAGCAGAGATGTCGGGGCGACAGGGCATCGATTC. Translation gives CATSRDVGATGHRF. The full variable domain, in which reference TRBV15 and TRBJ2-7 provide the parts outside the CDR3, is DAMVIQNPRYQVTQFGKPVTLSCSQTLNHNVMYWYQQKSSQAPKLLFHYYDKDFNNEADTPDNFQSRRPNTSFCFLDIRSPGLGDTAMYLCATSRDVGATGHRFGPGTRLTVT.